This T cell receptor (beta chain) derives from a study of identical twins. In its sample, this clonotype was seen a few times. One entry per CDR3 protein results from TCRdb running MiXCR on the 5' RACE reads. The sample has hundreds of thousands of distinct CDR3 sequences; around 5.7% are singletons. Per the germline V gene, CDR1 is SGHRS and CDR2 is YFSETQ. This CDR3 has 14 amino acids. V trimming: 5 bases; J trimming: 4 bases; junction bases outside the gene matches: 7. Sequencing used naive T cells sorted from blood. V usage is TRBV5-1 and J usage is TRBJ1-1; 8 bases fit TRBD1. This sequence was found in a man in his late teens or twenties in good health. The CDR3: CASSLTGVSTEAFF. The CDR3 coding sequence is TGCGCCAGCAGTTTGACAGGGGTTAGCACTGAAGCTTTCTTT.